A selection of T cell receptor beta chains follows, all from one sample in a study of shared clonotypes between healthy human individuals. Method: immunoSEQ multiplex PCR; TCRdb's copy keeps in-frame clones and lacks some. This table holds 2 million to 2.5 million clones, approximately 95% found once. The sequenced material came from naive CD4+ T cells from PBMCs. The source of these receptors is a man aged 18 to 30 in good health. Some clones in this sample may be carry-over from other donors' samples. CDR3s include the opening cysteine and the closing phenylalanine or tryptophan. D genes are given only for firm matches. Where a row states a size, it is once, few, many or the class of an expanded clone; other rows omit it.

size | length | J | D | V | CDR3 | DNA
NA | 15 | TRBJ2-2 | TRBD1 | TRBV28 | CASSSTTGRTGELFF | TGTGCCAGCAGTTCCACGACAGGGAGAACCGGGGAGCTGTTTTTT
NA | 16 | TRBJ2-1 | TRBD2 | TRBV27 | CASRYWASGTYNEQFF | TGTGCCAGCAGATACTGGGCTAGCGGAACCTACAATGAGCAGTTCTTC
few | 15 | TRBJ1-1 | TRBD1 | TRBV4-1 | CASSQPGGRNTEAFF | TGCGCCAGCAGCCAACCAGGGGGCAGGAACACTGAAGCTTTCTTT
NA | 18 | TRBJ2-3 | TRBD2 | TRBV7-8 | CASSARPTSGRRTDTQYF | TGTGCCAGCAGCGCCCGACCAACTAGCGGGAGACGCACAGATACGCAGTATTTT
once | 13 | TRBJ2-1 | NA | TRBV5-1 | CASSLDASYEQFF | TGCGCCAGCAGCTTGGATGCGTCTTATGAGCAGTTCTTC
NA | 15 | TRBJ1-4 | NA | TRBV5-1 | CASRWTEVIGEKLFF | TGCGCCAGCAGGTGGACAGAGGTCATAGGCGAAAAACTGTTTTTT
NA | 13 | TRBJ1-3 | NA | TRBV7-9 | CAGDGRSGNTIYF | TGTGCCGGCGACGGCAGATCTGGAAACACCATATATTTT
few | 13 | TRBJ1-5 | NA | TRBV18 | CASSPPGEGPQHF | TGTGCCAGCTCACCACCGGGGGAAGGACCCCAGCATTTT
NA | 15 | TRBJ1-2 | TRBD1 | TRBV4-1 | CASSQPTGVLAGYTF | TGCGCCAGCAGCCAACCTACAGGGGTTTTGGCTGGCTACACCTTC
NA | 16 | TRBJ2-1 | TRBD2 | TRBV9 | CASSPLISGTYNEQFF | TGTGCCAGCAGCCCCTTGATCAGCGGGACCTACAATGAGCAGTTCTTC
NA | 14 | TRBJ1-1 | NA | TRBV2 | CASSQDRWNTEAFF | TGTGCCAGCAGCCAAGACAGGTGGAACACTGAAGCTTTCTTT
once | 14 | TRBJ2-3 | TRBD2 | TRBV27 | CASSWTSGRDTQYF | TGTGCCAGCAGTTGGACTAGCGGGAGAGATACGCAGTATTTT
NA | 13 | TRBJ2-3 | TRBD1 | TRBV29-1 | CSVVGQSTDTQYF | TGCAGCGTCGTGGGACAGAGCACAGATACGCAGTATTTT
once | 14 | TRBJ2-5 | NA | TRBV5-1 | CASSPEVNQETQYF | TGCGCCAGCAGCCCTGAGGTCAACCAAGAGACCCAGTACTTC
once | 14 | TRBJ1-2 | NA | TRBV6-5 | CASSFANRQPSYTF | TGTGCCAGCAGTTTCGCGAACCGACAGCCTAGCTACACCTTC
NA | 12 | TRBJ2-4 | NA | TRBV7-2 | CASGGDKNIQYF | TGTGCCTCAGGGGGGGACAAAAACATTCAGTACTTC
NA | 14 | TRBJ1-1 | NA | TRBV19 | CASSISGGGTEAFF | TGTGCCAGTAGTATTTCCGGGGGTGGCACTGAAGCTTTCTTT
NA | 16 | TRBJ2-3 | TRBD2 | TRBV19 | CASRSSGRAGGDTQYF | TGTGCCAGTAGGAGTAGCGGGAGGGCCGGGGGAGATACGCAGTATTTT
NA | 16 | TRBJ2-5 | TRBD2 | TRBV7-9 | CASSLVVGRIGETQYF | TGTGCCAGCAGCTTAGTGGTCGGGAGGATTGGAGAGACCCAGTACTTC
NA | 13 | TRBJ2-1 | NA | TRBV28 | CASRLVGGDEQFF | TGTGCCAGCAGACTAGTCGGGGGCGATGAGCAGTTCTTC
NA | 14 | TRBJ1-1 | NA | TRBV9 | CASSPQTVNTEAFF | TGTGCCAGCAGCCCACAAACAGTTAACACTGAAGCTTTCTTT
once | 16 | TRBJ2-7 | TRBD2 | TRBV7-9 | CASSAAWTSGTYEQYF | TGTGCCAGCAGCGCCGCATGGACTAGCGGGACCTACGAGCAGTACTTC
NA | 13 | TRBJ1-1 | NA | TRBV28 | CASSPRADNGAFF | TGTGCCAGCAGTCCTCGCGCCGATAATGGAGCTTTCTTT
NA | 14 | TRBJ2-7 | TRBD2 | TRBV5-1 | CASTPTSGTYEQYF | TGCGCCAGCACCCCCACTAGCGGGACCTACGAGCAGTACTTC
NA | 18 | TRBJ2-2 | NA | TRBV14 | CASSQGWLAEPNTGELFF | TGTGCCAGCAGCCAAGGGTGGTTAGCGGAGCCAAACACCGGGGAGCTGTTTTTT
NA | 13 | TRBJ2-4 | NA | TRBV5-1 | CASSLAVENIQYF | TGCGCCAGCAGCTTGGCAGTCGAAAACATTCAGTACTTC